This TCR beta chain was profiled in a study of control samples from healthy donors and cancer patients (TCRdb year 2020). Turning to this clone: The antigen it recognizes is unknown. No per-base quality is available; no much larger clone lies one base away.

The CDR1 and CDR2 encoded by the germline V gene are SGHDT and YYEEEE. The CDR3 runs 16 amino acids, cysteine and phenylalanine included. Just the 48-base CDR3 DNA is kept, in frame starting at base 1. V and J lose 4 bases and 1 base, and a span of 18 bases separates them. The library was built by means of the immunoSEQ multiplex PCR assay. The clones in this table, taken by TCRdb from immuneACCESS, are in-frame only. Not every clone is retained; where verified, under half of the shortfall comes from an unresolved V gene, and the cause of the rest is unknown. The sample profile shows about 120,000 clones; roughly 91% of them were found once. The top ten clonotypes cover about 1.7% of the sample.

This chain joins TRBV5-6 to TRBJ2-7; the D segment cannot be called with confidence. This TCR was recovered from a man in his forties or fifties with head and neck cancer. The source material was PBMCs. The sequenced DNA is TGTGCCAGCAGCATCATGGACCGGGCCTTATCCTACGAGCAGTACTTC. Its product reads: CASSIMDRALSYEQYF.